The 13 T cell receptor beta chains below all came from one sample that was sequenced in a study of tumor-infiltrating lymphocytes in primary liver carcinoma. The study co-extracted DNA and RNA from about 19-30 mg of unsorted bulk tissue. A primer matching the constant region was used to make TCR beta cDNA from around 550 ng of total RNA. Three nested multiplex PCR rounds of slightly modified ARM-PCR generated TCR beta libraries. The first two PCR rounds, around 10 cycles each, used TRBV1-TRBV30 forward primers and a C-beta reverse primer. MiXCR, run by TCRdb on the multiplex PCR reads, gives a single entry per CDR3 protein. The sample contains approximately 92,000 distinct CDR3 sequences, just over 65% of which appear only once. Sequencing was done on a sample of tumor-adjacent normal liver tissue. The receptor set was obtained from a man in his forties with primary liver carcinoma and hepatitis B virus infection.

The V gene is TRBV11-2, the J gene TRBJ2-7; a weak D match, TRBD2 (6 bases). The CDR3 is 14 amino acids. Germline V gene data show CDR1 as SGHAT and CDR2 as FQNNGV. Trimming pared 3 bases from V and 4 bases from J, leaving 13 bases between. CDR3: CASSLVTSHYEQYF. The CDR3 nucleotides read TGTGCCAGCAGCTTGGTGACTAGTCATTACGAGCAGTACTTC.

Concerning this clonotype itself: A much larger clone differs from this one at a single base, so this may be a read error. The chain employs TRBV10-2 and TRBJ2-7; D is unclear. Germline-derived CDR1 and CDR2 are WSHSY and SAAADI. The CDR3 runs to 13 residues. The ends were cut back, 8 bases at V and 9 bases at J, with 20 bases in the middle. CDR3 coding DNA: TGCGCCAGCTCCGAGACATGCGTGGTAGGGCAGTACTTC. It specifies CASSETCVVGQYF.

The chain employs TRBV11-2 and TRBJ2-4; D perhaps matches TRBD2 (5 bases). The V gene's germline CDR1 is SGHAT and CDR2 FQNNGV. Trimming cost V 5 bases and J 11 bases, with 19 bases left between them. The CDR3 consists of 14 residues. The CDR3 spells CASSEAAAVNVQYF. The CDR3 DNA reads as TGTGCCAGCAGCGAGGCAGCGGCTGTCAACGTTCAGTACTTC.

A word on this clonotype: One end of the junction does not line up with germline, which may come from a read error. CDR3 nucleotides: TGTGCCAACAGCTTAAATATGATCGGCGGGGAGCTCTTTTTT. Its protein product is CANSLNMIGGELFF. The chain has TRBV11-3 and TRBJ2-2; maybe TRBD2 (6 bases). Germline CDR1 is SGHNT and CDR2 is YENEEA. The CDR3 totals 14 residues.

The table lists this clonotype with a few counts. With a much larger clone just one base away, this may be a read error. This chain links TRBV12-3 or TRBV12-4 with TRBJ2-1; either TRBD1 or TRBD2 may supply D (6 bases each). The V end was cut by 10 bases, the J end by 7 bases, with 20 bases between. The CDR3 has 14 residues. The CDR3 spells CAISTLTGANEQFF. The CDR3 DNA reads TGTGCCATCAGCACCCTTACGGGGGCAAATGAGCAGTTCTTC.

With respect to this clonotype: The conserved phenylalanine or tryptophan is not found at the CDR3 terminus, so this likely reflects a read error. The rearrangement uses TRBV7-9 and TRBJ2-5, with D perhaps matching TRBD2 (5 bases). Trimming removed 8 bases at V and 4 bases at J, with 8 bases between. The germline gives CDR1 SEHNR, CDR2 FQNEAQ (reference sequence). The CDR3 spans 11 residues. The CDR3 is CASGSGETQYY. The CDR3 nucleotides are TGTGCCAGCGGAAGCGGAGAGACCCAGTACTAC.

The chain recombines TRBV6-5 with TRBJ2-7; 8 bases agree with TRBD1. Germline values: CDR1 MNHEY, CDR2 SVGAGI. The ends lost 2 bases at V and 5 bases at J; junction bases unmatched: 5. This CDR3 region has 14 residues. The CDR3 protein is CASSYTGQVDEQYF. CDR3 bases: TGTGCCAGCAGTTACACGGGACAGGTGGACGAGCAGTACTTC.

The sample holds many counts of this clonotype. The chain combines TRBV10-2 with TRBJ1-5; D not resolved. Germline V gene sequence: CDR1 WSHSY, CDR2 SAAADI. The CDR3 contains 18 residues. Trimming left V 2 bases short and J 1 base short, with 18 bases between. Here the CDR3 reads CASSERGLQALSNQPQHF. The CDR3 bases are TGCGCCAGCAGTGAGCGGGGTCTACAAGCCTTGAGCAATCAGCCCCAGCATTTT.

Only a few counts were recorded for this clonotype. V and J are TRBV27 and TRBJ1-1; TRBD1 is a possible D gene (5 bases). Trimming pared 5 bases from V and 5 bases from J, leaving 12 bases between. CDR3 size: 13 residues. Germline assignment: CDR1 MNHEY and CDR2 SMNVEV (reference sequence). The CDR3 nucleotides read TGTGCCAGCAGTGCATCAGGGAGGACTGAAGCTTTCTTT. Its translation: CASSASGRTEAFF.

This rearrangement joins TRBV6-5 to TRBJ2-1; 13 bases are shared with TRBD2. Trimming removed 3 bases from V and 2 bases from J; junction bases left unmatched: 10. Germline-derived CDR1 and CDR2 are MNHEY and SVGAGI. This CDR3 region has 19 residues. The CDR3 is CASSYSGLAGCVTYNEQFF. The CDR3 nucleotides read TGTGCCAGCAGTTATTCGGGACTAGCGGGATGCGTCACCTACAATGAGCAGTTCTTC.

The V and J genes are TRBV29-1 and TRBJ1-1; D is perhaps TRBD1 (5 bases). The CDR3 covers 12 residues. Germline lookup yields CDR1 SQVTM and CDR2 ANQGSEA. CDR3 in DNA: TGCAGTGATGTGGGACTCAGGAGCGCAGCTTTCTTT. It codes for CSDVGLRSAAFF.

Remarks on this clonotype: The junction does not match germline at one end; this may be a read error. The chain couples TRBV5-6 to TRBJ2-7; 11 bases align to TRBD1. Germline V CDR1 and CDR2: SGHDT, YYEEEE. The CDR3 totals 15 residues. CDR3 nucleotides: TGTGCCGGCAGCTTACCGGGACAGGGGGCCTACGAGCAGTACTTC. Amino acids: CAGSLPGQGAYEQYF.

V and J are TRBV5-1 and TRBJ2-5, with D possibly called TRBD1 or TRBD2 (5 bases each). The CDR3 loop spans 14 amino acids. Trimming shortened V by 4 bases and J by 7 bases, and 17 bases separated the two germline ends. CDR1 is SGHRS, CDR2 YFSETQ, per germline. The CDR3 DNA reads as TGCGCCAGCAGCCCCGGGACCCGGGCGGGGACCCAGTACTTC. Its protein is CASSPGTRAGTQYF.